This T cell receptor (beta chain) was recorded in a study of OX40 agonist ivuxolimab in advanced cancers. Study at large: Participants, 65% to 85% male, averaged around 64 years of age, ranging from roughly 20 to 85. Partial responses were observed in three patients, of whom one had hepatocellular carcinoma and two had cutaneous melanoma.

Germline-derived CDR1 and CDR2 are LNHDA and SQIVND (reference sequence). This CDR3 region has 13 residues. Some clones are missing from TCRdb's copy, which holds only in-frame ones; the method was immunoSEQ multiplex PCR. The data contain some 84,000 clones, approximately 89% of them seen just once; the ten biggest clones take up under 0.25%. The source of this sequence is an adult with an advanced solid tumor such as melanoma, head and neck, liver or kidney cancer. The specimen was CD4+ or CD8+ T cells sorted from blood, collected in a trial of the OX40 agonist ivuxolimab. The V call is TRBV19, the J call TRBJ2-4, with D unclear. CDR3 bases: TGTGCTACAGACCACCCTTCAGTGGGCATTCAGTACTTC. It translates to CATDHPSVGIQYF.